The rows below give T cell receptor beta chains drawn from one sample of a study of shared T cell receptors in the human thymus. Profiled with immunoSEQ multiplex PCR; TCRdb holds only in-frame clones, not every one. The sample shows 700,000 or so clones, roughly 85% of them seen only once. These data were likewise used in another study, on human thymus T cells.

Sequenced input: thymocytes. Source of these receptors: a girl under three years old with a congenital heart defect. Both conserved end residues are part of each CDR3. The order of the fields is V gene, clone size, J gene, D gene, CDR3 protein, CDR3 DNA. A D gene is named only where the DNA matches it firmly. For some rows the clone size is stated as once, few or many, or as a class when expanded; others skip it.

TRBV5-1	.	TRBJ1-2	.	CASSLPGQTFTYGYTF	TGCGCCAGCAGCTTGCCTGGACAGACCTTCACCTATGGCTACACCTTC
TRBV7-2	.	TRBJ2-1	.	CASSLFGGQSGNEQFF	TGTGCCAGCAGCTTATTCGGGGGTCAATCGGGCAATGAGCAGTTCTTC
TRBV5-1	.	TRBJ2-1	TRBD2	CASSLDREGKFF	TGCGCCAGCAGCTTGGATAGGGAGGGAAAGTTCTTC
TRBV6-7	.	TRBJ1-1	TRBD1	CASSWTGQGNTEAFF	TGTGCCAGCAGTTGGACAGGGCAAGGGAACACTGAAGCTTTCTTT
TRBV14	.	TRBJ2-2	.	CARGRQSIVPGELFF	TGTGCCAGGGGGCGACAGTCTATTGTCCCCGGGGAGCTGTTTTTT
TRBV7-2	.	TRBJ1-1	TRBD1	CASSLLETGRTTEAFF	TGTGCCAGCAGCTTATTGGAGACAGGGCGGACAACTGAAGCTTTCTTT
TRBV19	.	TRBJ1-1	.	CASSVDSGNMNTEAFF	TGTGCCAGTAGTGTCGATTCAGGGAACATGAACACTGAAGCTTTCTTT
TRBV9	.	TRBJ1-2	.	CASSVASGTLSLHAPVWSYTF	TGTGCCAGCAGCGTAGCGTCAGGCACTTTGTCGCTCCACGCTCCCGTATGGAGCTACACCTTC
TRBV7-6	.	TRBJ1-2	TRBD1	CASSFLQGGGLTYGYTF	TGTGCCAGCAGCTTCCTACAGGGGGGCGGGCTCACCTATGGCTACACCTTC
TRBV5-8	.	TRBJ1-5	.	CASRARGNQPQHF	TGTGCCAGCAGAGCCAGGGGCAATCAGCCCCAGCATTTT
TRBV5-5	.	TRBJ1-5	TRBD1	CASSWDSGVGPQHF	TGTGCCAGCAGCTGGGACAGTGGGGTAGGGCCCCAGCATTTT
TRBV27	.	TRBJ2-6	.	CASCPGQTNLSSGANVLTF	TGTGCCAGCTGTCCCGGACAGACCAATCTGAGCTCTGGGGCCAACGTCCTGACTTTC
TRBV5-6	.	TRBJ2-6	.	CASSQRKTFASGANVLTF	TGTGCCAGCAGCCAACGAAAGACTTTCGCATCTGGGGCCAACGTCCTGACTTTC
TRBV4-1	.	TRBJ1-1	TRBD1	CASSSRHRGMNTEAFF	TGCGCCAGCAGCTCCCGACACAGGGGCATGAACACTGAAGCTTTCTTT
TRBV5-1	.	TRBJ1-1	TRBD1	CASSNRGWRKTEAFF	TGCGCCAGCAGCAACAGGGGTTGGAGGAAGACTGAAGCTTTCTTT
TRBV7-4	.	TRBJ1-1	.	CASSLALRYLGTEAFF	TGTGCCAGCAGCTTAGCCCTCAGGTATTTGGGCACTGAAGCTTTCTTT
TRBV5-4	.	TRBJ1-1	.	CASTSRVGLGTEAFF	TGTGCCAGCACCTCGAGGGTAGGGCTGGGCACTGAAGCTTTCTTT
TRBV6-5	once	TRBJ1-1	.	CASIYQGWDTEAFF	TGTGCCAGCATCTACCAGGGGTGGGACACTGAAGCTTTCTTT
TRBV14	.	TRBJ1-1	.	CASSHKEVRTEAFF	TGTGCCAGCAGCCATAAGGAGGTAAGGACTGAAGCTTTCTTT